The TCR beta chain described here comes from a study of blood T cells in healthy people across ages (dated by TCRdb to the mid-2010s). With regard to the full study: In model experiments, roughly one uniquely barcoded TCR beta cDNA molecule per two T cells was captured by template switching. To avoid experimental bias, donors of different ages were distributed randomly across sequencing lanes. Four age groups were formed from the donors: young (average approximately 15 years), middle-aged (approximately 39), aged (approximately 60) and long-lived (82). Using the same blood draw, the study looked at two additional independent replicas of 1 million unique cDNA reads for two donors, one aged 18 to 29 and the other aged 80 or older. Age-related changes in TCR beta repertoire diversity were measured in the study by deep sequencing normalized with unique cDNA molecular identifiers. The paper as a whole reports these results and caveats: Because profiling used bulk unsorted PBMCs, naive and antigen-experienced compartments could not be compared conclusively. Observed TCR beta diversity per million T cells fell roughly linearly with age, and a significant reduction was already apparent by age roughly 40. Observed TCR beta diversity correlated strongly with the percentage of naive T cells measured by flow cytometry. Total diversity estimates from one million sequenced T cells were considered lower bounds and underestimates. The long-lived group showed more naive CD4+ T cells, fewer expanded clones and increased TCR diversity than the aged group, suggesting age selection. The CMV infection status of donors was not known, potentially confounding age-related changes in expanded clonotypes.

Library preparation used 5' RACE. Sequencing instrument: Illumina HiSeq 2500. A second roughly 7 to 11 cycle PCR used a sample-barcoded 5' primer and a J-beta primer mix. Each TCR beta cDNA molecule received a unique molecular identifier from a template-switch 5' adaptor carrying 12 random nucleotides. At least 3 million CDR3-containing paired-end reads were obtained from each sample. All of the RNA was converted into first-strand cDNA using the Mint cDNA synthesis kit, with a TRBC-specific oligonucleotide serving as the primer. Following uracil-DNA glycosylase treatment, all cDNA underwent a first 18-cycle PCR with the universal primers M1SS and BC2_uni_R. Processing in the source paper ran as follows. For normalization, 1 million high-quality reads, each with a distinct molecular identifier, were randomly selected from each sample. Reads sharing molecular identifiers were discarded rather than binned into consensus sequences. MiTCR, with a Q25 quality threshold and the strictest error-elimination algorithm, was used for CDR3 identification, clonotype clustering and error correction. A nonparametric unseen species model with Euler transformation was used to estimate a lower bound on total TCR beta diversity. TCRdb redid the processing of the public reads, applying fastp at Q25 and MiXCR, and retained in-frame beta chains. Duplicate CDR3 protein sequences are folded into a single record with the most common DNA and genes. TCRdb, not the authors, supplied the V and J calls. The sample table holds 1.5 million to 2 million distinct CDR3 sequences, of which approximately 28% were seen once. In total, the top ten clones hold about 8% of the sample.

Systemically healthy Caucasian individuals from Russia, some 36 in total and aged roughly 6 to 100 years, were included as donors. Roughly 10 milliliters of peripheral blood were drawn from each donor into EDTA-treated Vacutainer tubes. Ficoll-Paque density-gradient centrifugation was used to isolate PBMCs, with at least 6.5 million per sample. Trizol reagent was used to extract total RNA from the PBMCs, yielding at least 5.5 micrograms per sample. Naive CD45RAhigh/CD27high T cell percentages were measured by flow cytometry on a PBMC aliquot from every donor. CDR3 length: 10 amino acids, cysteine to phenylalanine. The only DNA kept is the CDR3, 30 bases in frame from the first base. From a lookup of the germline V gene, CDR1 and CDR2 are MGHDK and SYGVNS. Notes on this clonotype: Its antigen target is currently unknown. Germline and junction disagree at one end, which may indicate a read error.

The clonotype originates from a woman in her twenties or thirties in good health. Sequenced input: blood. This chain is built from TRBV25-1 and TRBJ2-3, with the D segment identity uncertain. The sequenced DNA is TGTGCCAGCATCGGAGATGCGCAGTATTTT. The encoded protein is CASIGDAQYF.